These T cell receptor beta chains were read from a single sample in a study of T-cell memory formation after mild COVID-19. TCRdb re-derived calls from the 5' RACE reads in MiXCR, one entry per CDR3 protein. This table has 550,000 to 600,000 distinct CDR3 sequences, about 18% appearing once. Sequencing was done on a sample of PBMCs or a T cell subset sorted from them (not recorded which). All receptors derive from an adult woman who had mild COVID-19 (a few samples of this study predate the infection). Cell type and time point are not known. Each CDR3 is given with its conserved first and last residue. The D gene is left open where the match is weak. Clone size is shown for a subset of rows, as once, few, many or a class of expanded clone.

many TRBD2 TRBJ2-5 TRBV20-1 CSARILRGLAGPQETQYF TGCAGTGCTAGAATCCTTCGAGGACTAGCGGGACCCCAAGAGACCCAGTACTTC
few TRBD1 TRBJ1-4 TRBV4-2 CASSQQGAGNEKLFF TGTGCCAGCAGCCAACAGGGGGCGGGTAATGAAAAACTGTTTTTT
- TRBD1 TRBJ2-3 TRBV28 CASSLDRGSADTQYF TGTGCCAGCAGTTTAGACAGGGGTTCGGCAGATACGCAGTATTTT
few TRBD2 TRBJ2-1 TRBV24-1 CATSISSGREVSSEQFF TGTGCCACCAGTATCAGTTCGGGGCGGGAGGTCTCAAGTGAGCAGTTCTTC
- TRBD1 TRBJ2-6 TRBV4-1 CASSQVLLIGTGGAGRSGANVLTF TGCGCCAGCAGCCAAGTTCTTCTTATAGGGACAGGGGGCGCGGGTAGGTCTGGGGCCAACGTCCTGACTTTC
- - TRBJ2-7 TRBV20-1 CSARGLVLEEILYEQYF TGCAGTGCTCGGGGTTTGGTGTTAGAGGAGATCCTCTACGAGCAGTACTTC
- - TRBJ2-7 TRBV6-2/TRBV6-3 CAVTPDSRREQYF TGTGCCGTCACCCCCGACAGTCGGCGCGAGCAGTACTTC
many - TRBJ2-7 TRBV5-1 CASSADASSYEQYF TGCGCCAGCAGCGCGGACGCCAGCTCCTACGAGCAGTACTTC
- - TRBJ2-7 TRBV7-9 CASSLAPGPSLF TGTGCCAGCAGCTTAGCTCCGGGACCCTCACTCTTC
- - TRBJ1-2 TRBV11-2 CASSPLGGYTF TGTGCCAGCAGCCCGTTGGGTGGCTACACCTTC
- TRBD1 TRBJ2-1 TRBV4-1 CASAAEGTGMNNEQFF TGCGCCAGCGCCGCGGAGGGGACAGGGATGAACAATGAGCAGTTCTTC
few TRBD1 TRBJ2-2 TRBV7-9 CASSDGTGVPGELFF TGTGCCAGCAGCGACGGGACAGGGGTCCCCGGGGAGCTGTTTTTT
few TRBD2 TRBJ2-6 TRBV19 CASSKTSGGALPVRANVLTF TGTGCCAGTAGTAAGACTAGCGGGGGAGCTCTGCCTGTTCGGGCCAACGTCCTGACTTTC
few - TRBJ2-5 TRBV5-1 CASSTSLAALERTQYF TGCGCCAGCAGCACCTCCTTAGCGGCCCTCGAGCGGACCCAGTACTTC
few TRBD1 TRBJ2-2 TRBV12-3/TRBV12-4 CASRRGTGGRNTGELFF TGTGCCAGCAGAAGAGGGACAGGGGGCAGAAACACCGGGGAGCTGTTTTTT
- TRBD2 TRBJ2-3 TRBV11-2 CASSRTSRDTDTQYF TGTGCCAGCAGCAGGACTAGCCGGGACACAGATACGCAGTATTTT
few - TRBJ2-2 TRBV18 CASSTNGADTGELFF TGTGCCAGCTCTACCAACGGGGCGGACACCGGGGAGCTGTTTTTT
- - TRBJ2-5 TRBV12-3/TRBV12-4 CASSGGDRFEETQYF TGTGCCAGCAGTGGGGGGGACAGATTCGAAGAGACCCAGTACTTC
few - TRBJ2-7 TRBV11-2 CASSLGTLYEQYF TGTGCCAGCAGCCTCGGGACACTATACGAGCAGTACTTC
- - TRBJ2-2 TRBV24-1 CATSDWRNTGELFF TGTGCCACCAGTGATTGGCGGAACACCGGGGAGCTGTTTTTT
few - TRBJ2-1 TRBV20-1 CSAPLETYNEQFF TGCAGTGCCCCCCTCGAAACCTACAATGAGCAGTTCTTC
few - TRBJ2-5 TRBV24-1 CATSDPNGGETQYF TGTGCCACCAGTGACCCAAACGGGGGAGAGACCCAGTACTTC
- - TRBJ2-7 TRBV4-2 CASSLRRRDEQYF TGTGCCAGCAGCCTACGTCGCCGTGACGAGCAGTACTTC
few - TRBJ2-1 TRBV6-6 CAGGLAWNEQFF TGTGCCGGTGGCCTAGCTTGGAATGAGCAGTTCTTC
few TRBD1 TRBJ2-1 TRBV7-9 CASSSRTGHFNEQFF TGTGCCAGCAGCTCCAGGACAGGGCACTTTAATGAGCAGTTCTTC
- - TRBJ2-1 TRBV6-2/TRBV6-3 CASSYRLSNEQFF TGTGCCAGCAGTTACCGTTTAAGCAATGAGCAGTTCTTC
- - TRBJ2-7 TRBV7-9 CASSLGLRSESPYEQYF TGTGCCAGCAGCTTAGGGTTACGGTCAGAAAGTCCCTACGAGCAGTACTTC
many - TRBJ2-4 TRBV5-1 CASSPRVDGENIQYF TGCGCCAGCAGCCCTCGGGTGGATGGAGAAAACATTCAGTACTTC
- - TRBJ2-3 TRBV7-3 CASSFEDPSDTQYF TGTGCCAGCAGCTTTGAGGACCCTTCAGATACGCAGTATTTT